This entry is about one T cell receptor (beta chain). Here immunoSEQ multiplex PCR was the method, and the copy in TCRdb shows in-frame clones only, minus some. The profile shows 77,000 or so clones, roughly 93% of them singletons. The data originate from a study of T cell changes during pregnancy in multiple sclerosis. The ends were cut back, 10 bases at V and 0 bases at J, with 16 bases in the middle. Germline V gives CDR1 ENHRY, CDR2 SYGVKD. The CDR3 loop spans 14 amino acids. The sequence derives from a female donor in good health, enrolled as a control in a pregnancy study. The J gene is TRBJ2-7, the V gene TRBV10-3, with D possibly matching TRBD1 (7 bases). The sample in question was peripheral blood, obtained in the second trimester of pregnancy. The CDR3, as DNA: TGTGCCACCTCCAGGGGGGTCAGCTCCTACGAGCAGTACTTC. The encoded protein is CATSRGVSSYEQYF.